The source of this TCR beta chain is a study of cytomegalovirus exposure and HLA in healthy donors. Looking at the study overall: The early release's HLA-typed donors yielded approximately 81 million unique TCRs. Of the donors genotyped, several hundred in all, about 80% fell in the Caucasian-associated ancestry cluster. General observations from the study: More clonal expansion characterized HLA-associated TCR beta chains than equally common others in a later analysis.

The CDR3 length is 16 residues. The germline gives CDR1 SGHVS, CDR2 FQNEAQ. V was pared by 0 bases and J by 2 bases, with 12 bases between. Concerning this clone itself: Its cognate antigen is unknown.

The PCR made use of 60 Vbeta and 13 Jbeta primers. TCRdb keeps only in-frame clones here, not all; method: immunoSEQ multiplex PCR. The sample yields approximately 180,000 clones, approximately 82% seen once. Sequencing was done on a sample of PBMCs. The receptor was isolated from a young woman in good health and CMV-seronegative. The chain combines TRBV7-8 with TRBJ2-3, with D perhaps TRBD2 (5 bases). Here the CDR3 reads CASSLAGVLPTDTQYF. Written as DNA, the CDR3 is TGTGCCAGCAGCTTAGCGGGAGTATTGCCCACAGATACGCAGTATTTT.